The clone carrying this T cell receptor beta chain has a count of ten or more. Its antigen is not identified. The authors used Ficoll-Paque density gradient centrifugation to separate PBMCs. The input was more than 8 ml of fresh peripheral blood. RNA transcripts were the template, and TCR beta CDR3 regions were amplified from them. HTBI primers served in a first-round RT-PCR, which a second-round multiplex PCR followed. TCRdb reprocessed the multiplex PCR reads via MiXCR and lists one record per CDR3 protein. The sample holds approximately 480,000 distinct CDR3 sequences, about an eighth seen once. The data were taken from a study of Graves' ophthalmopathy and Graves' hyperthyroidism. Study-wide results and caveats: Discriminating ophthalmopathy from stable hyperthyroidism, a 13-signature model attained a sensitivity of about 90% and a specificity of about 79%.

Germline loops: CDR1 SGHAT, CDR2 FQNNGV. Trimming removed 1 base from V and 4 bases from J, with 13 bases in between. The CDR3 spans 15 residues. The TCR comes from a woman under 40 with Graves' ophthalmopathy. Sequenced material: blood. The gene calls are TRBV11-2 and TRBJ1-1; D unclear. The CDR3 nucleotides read TGTGCCAGCAGCTTAGTCCGGGGTCACGGCACTGAAGCTTTCTTT. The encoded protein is CASSLVRGHGTEAFF.